This TCR beta chain was captured by sequencing in a study of OX40 agonist ivuxolimab in advanced cancers. Study-wide background: Recorded diagnoses for dose-escalation patients were hepatocellular carcinoma, melanoma, renal cell or head and neck cancer.

This clone appeared a single time. V lost 2 bases and J lost 9, with 11 bases in between. CDR1 LGHNA and CDR2 YSLEER come from the germline V gene. This CDR3 is 13 amino acids long. TCRdb's table, derived via immunoSEQ multiplex PCR, lists solely in-frame clones and lacks some. The sample consists of tens of thousands of clones, around 80% of them appearing once. This TCR was sampled from an adult with an advanced solid tumor such as melanoma, head and neck, liver or kidney cancer. The chain combines TRBV4-3 with TRBJ2-4; D is possibly TRBD2 (5 bases). The sequencing here drew on CD4+ or CD8+ T cells sorted from blood, taken in a trial of the OX40 agonist ivuxolimab. The CDR3 sequence: CASSQPREGIQYF. DNA for the CDR3: TGCGCCAGCAGCCAACCCCGAGAGGGCATTCAGTACTTC.